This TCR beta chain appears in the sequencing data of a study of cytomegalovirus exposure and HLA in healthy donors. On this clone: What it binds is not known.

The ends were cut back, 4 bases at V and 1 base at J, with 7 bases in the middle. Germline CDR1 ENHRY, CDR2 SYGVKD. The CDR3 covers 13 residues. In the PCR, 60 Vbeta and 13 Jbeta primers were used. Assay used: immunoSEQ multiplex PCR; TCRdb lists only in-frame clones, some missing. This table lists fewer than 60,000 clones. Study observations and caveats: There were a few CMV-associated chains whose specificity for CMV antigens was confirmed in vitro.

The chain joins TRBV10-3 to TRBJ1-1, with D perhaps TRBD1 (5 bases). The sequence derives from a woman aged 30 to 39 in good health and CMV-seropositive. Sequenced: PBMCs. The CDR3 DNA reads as TGTGCCATCAGTGCGACAGAGAACACTGAAGCTTTCTTT. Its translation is CAISATENTEAFF.